There are a few counts of the clone carrying this TCR beta chain. One junction end disagrees with the germline gene, perhaps due to a read error. The sample originates from a study of blood T cell repertoires in COVID-19. Method: immunoSEQ multiplex PCR; TCRdb's copy keeps in-frame clones and lacks some. This table has some 150,000 clones, around 87% appearing once. The sequenced material came from peripheral blood. The TCR originated in a woman aged 55-69 years with active or convalescent COVID-19.

The CDR3 protein is CASIQSGLQETGNTIYF. The DNA of the CDR3 is TGTGCCAGCATCCAATCCGGACTACAGGAGACTGGAAACACCATATATTTT. The rearrangement uses TRBV4-2 and TRBJ1-3, with D possibly TRBD1 on 5 matching bases. The germline CDR1 and CDR2 sequences are LGHNA and YNFKEQ. This CDR3 comprises 17 residues.